This TCR beta chain originates from a study of blood T cell repertoires in COVID-19 (dated by TCRdb to 2018 to 2020). With respect to the entire study: Samples covering the acute and convalescent phases of COVID-19 were provided by collaborators in the United States, Italy and Spain. The prospective study material was composed of cDNA or gDNA derived from T cells, B-cell-depleted T cells, or PBMCs. The dataset comprised deeply sampled blood TCRbeta repertoires from subjects exposed to, actively infected with, or recovered from COVID-19. A freely available public database, intended as a resource for researchers studying the immune response to SARS-CoV-2, is where the repertoires were released. The samples were drawn from the first 160 participants of the ongoing ImmuneRACE study and from 950 to 1,500 subjects provided by 6 global collaborators. The sample metadata nearly always contained a de-identified subject ID, COVID-19 status, age in years and sex. Where available, HLA class I and class II types were obtained from metadata supplied by the sample provider rather than from assay-based typing.

TCRbeta CDR3 regions were amplified from genomic DNA using the immunoSEQ Assay, a bias-controlled multiplex PCR. The authors processed their data as follows. Nucleated cell counts per sample were estimated from amplification of reference gene primers within the assay. Sequence reads were collapsed and filtered to measure the absolute abundance of every unique TCRbeta CDR3 rearrangement. Productive Simpson clonality was computed per sample as the square root of Simpson's diversity index over productive rearrangements. Here the immuneACCESS table is served through TCRdb, limited to in-frame sequences with V and J called. Missing clones are a known gap in these copies; in checked studies unresolved V genes cover under half, and the rest lacks a known reason. That table gives V, J and clone size, and the DNA gave D and trimming. The sample table shows 250,000 to 300,000 clones, and roughly 80% are seen once. Together, the top ten hold about 3% of the sample.

Via the germline V gene, CDR1 is SGHAT and CDR2 FQNNGV. Relative to germline, V is missing 5 bases and J is missing 4 bases, with 6 bases of the junction outside any gene match. The CDR3 measures 14 amino acids from cysteine to phenylalanine. The retained sequence is limited to the CDR3, 42 bases, with the frame set at the first base. Participants in the prospective study were enrolled through a virtual design, were aged about 18 to 89 years, and lived in approximately 25 United States geographic areas. In the prospective study, participants were assigned to cohorts based on the clinical history participants reported in a screening survey and a study questionnaire. Recovered participants in ImmuneRACE Cohort 3 were defined as having two consecutive negative NP/OP PCR tests, clearance from a healthcare professional, or resolution of symptoms. Mobile phlebotomists in the prospective study collected whole blood, serum and a nasopharyngeal or oropharyngeal swab from every participant. Participants in the prospective study had the option to provide additional blood draws and questionnaires over a roughly 2-month period. Prospective study blood samples were shipped either frozen or at room temperature before DNA extraction.

Findings and caveats that apply to the study as a whole: How much clinical and demographic metadata was included differed by source and by participant, and the metadata was provided uncurated.

A note on this clone: Its antigen is still unknown. No qualities accompany the bases; no much larger clone lies one base away.

This sequence originates from a man between 50 and 59 years old who had recovered from COVID-19. This sequence uses TRBV11-2 and TRBJ1-1, with TRBD1 identical over 8 junction bases. Material: PBMCs or T cells enriched from blood (not recorded which). The CDR3 loop reads CASSTRTGSTEAFF. The DNA is TGTGCCAGCAGCACCCGGACAGGGAGCACTGAAGCTTTCTTT.